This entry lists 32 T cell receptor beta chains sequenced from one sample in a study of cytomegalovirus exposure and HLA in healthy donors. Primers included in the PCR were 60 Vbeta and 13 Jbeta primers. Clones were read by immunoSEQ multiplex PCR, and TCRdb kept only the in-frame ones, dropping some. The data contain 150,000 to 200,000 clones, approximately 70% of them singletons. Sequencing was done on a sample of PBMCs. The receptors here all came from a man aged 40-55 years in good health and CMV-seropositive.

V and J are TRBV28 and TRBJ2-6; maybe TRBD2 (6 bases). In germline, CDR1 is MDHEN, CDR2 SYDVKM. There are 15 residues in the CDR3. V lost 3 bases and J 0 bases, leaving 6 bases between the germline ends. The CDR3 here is CASSLGGSGANVLTF. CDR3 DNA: TGTGCCAGCAGTTTGGGGGGCTCTGGGGCCAACGTCCTGACTTTC.

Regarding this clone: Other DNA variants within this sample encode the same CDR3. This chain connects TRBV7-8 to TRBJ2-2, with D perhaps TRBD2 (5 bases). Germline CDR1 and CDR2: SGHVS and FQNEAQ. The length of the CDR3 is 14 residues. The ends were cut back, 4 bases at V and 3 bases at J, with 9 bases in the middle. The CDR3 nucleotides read TGTGCCAGCAGCTCGGGAACGGACACCGGGGAGCTGTTTTTT. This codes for CASSSGTDTGELFF.

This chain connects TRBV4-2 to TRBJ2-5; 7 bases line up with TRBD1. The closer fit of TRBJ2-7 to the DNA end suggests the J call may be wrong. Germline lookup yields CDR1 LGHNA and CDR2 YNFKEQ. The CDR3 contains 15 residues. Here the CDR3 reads CASSQAGDSTYEQYF. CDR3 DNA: TGTGCCAGCAGCCAAGCTGGGGACAGTACCTACGAGCAGTACTTC.

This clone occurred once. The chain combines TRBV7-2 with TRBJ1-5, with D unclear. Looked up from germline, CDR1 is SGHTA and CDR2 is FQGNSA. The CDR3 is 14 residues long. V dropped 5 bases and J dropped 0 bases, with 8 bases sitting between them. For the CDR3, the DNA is TGTGCCAGCAGCCCATACAATAGCAATCAGCCCCAGCATTTT. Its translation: CASSPYNSNQPQHF. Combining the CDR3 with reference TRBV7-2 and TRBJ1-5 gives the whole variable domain GAGVSQSPSNKVTEKGKDVELRCDPISGHTALYWYRQSLGQGLEFLIYFQGNSAPDKSGLPSDRFSAERTGGSVSTLTIQRTQQEDSAVYLCASSPYNSNQPQHFGDGTRLSIL.

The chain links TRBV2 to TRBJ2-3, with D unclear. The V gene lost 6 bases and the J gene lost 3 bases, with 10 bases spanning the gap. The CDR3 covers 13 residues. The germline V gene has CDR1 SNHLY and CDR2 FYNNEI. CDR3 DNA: TGTGCCAGCAGCGAGAGGATGACAGATACGCAGTATTTT. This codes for CASSERMTDTQYF. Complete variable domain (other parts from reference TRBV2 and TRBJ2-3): EPEVTQTPSHQVTQMGQEVILRCVPISNHLYFYWYRQILGQKVEFLVSFYNNEISEKSEIFDDQFSVERPDGSNFTLKIRSTKLEDSAMYFCASSERMTDTQYFGPGTRLTVL.

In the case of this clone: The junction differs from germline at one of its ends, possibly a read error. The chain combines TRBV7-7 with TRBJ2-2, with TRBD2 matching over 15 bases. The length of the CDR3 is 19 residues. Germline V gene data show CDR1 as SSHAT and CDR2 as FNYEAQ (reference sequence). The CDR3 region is CASSLTGLAGGSNTGELFF. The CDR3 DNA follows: TGTGCTAGCAGCTTAACGGGACTAGCGGGGGGCTCGAACACCGGGGAGCTGTTTTTT. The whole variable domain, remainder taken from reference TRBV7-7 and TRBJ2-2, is GAGVSQSPRYKVTKRGQDVTLRCDPISSHATLYWYQQALGQGPEFLTYFNYEAQPDKSGLPSDRFSAERPEGSISTLTIQRTEQRDSAMYRCASSLTGLAGGSNTGELFFGEGSRLTVL.

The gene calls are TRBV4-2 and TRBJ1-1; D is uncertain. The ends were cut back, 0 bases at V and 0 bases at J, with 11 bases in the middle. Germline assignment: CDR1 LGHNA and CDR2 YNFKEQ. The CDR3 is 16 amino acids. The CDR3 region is CASSQDWLALNTEAFF. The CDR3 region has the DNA TGTGCCAGCAGCCAAGATTGGTTAGCACTGAACACTGAAGCTTTCTTT.

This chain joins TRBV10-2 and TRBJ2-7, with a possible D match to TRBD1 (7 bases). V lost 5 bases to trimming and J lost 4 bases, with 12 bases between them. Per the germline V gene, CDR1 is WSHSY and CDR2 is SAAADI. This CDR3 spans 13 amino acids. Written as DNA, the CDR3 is TGCGCCAGCAGTACAGGGGCGGGGTACGAGCAGTACTTC. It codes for CASSTGAGYEQYF.

CDR3 sequence reads: CAWSGPGLMNSPLHF. Here the CDR3 DNA reads TGTGCCTGGAGTGGGCCAGGGTTGATGAATTCACCCCTCCACTTT. This chain joins TRBV30 and TRBJ1-6; a possible D gene is TRBD1 (5 bases). The V and J ends lost 1 base and 7 bases respectively, with 14 bases between them. The CDR3 is 15 residues long. Germline V gene sequence: CDR1 GTSNPN, CDR2 SVGIG (reference sequence).

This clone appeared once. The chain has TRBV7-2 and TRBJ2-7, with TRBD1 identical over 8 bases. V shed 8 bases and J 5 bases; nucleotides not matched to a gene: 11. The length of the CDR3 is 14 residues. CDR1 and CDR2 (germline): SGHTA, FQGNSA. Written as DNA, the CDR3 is TGTGCCAGCTTGACGGCAGGGGGCGAGGACGAGCAGTACTTC. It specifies CASLTAGGEDEQYF.

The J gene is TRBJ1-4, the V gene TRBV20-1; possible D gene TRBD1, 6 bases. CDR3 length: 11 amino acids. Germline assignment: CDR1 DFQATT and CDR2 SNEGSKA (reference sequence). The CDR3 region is CRGDMNEKLFF. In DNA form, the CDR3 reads TGCAGGGGGGACATGAATGAAAAACTGTTTTTT.

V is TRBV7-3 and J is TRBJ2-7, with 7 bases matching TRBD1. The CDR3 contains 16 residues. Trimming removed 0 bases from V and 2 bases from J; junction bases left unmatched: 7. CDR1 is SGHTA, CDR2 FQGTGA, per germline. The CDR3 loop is CASSLTVGTETYEQYF. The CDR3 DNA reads TGTGCCAGCAGCTTAACTGTCGGGACAGAGACCTACGAGCAGTACTTC.

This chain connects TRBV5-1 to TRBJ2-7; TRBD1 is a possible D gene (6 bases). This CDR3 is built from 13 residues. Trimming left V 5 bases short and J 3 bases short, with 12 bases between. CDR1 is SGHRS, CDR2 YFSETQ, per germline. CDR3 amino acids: CASRQGSFYEQYF. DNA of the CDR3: TGCGCCAGCAGGCAGGGGTCCTTCTACGAGCAGTACTTC.

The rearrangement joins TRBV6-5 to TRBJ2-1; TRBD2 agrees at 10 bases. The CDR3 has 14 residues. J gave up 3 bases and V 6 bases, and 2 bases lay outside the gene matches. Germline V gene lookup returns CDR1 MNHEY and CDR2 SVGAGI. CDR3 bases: TGTGCCAGCAGCGGGACTAGCGACTACAATGAGCAGTTCTTC. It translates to CASSGTSDYNEQFF.

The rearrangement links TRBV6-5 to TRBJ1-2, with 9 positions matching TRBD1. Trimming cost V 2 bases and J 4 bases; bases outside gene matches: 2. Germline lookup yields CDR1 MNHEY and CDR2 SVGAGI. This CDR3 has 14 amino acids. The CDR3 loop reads CASSYLTGGYGYTF. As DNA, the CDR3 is TGTGCCAGCAGTTACCTGACAGGGGGCTATGGCTACACCTTC.

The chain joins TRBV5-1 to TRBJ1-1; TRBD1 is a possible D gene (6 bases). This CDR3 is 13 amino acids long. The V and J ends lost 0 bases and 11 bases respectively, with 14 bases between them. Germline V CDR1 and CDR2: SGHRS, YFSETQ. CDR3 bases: TGCGCCAGCAGCTTGGCCGGGGCAGGGGAGGCTTTCTTT. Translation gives CASSLAGAGEAFF.

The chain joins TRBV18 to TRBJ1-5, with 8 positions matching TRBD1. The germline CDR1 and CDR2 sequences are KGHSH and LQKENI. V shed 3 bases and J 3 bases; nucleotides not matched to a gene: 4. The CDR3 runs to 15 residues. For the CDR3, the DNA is TGTGCCAGCTCACCTCGGACAGGGACCAATCAGCCCCAGCATTTT. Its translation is CASSPRTGTNQPQHF.

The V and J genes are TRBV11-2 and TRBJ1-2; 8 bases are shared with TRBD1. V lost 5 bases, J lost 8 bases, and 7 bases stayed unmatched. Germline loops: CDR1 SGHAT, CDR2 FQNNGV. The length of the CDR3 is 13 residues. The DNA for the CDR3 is TGTGCCAGCAGCCTCGGACAGGGAGGGGGCTACACCTTC. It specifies CASSLGQGGGYTF.

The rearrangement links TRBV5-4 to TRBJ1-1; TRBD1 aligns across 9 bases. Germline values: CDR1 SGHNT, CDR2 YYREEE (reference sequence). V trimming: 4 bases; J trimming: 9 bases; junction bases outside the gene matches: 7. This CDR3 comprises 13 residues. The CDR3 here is CASSGTGRTQAFF. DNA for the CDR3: TGTGCCAGCAGCGGGACAGGGAGGACGCAAGCTTTCTTT. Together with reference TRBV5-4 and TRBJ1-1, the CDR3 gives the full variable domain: ETGVTQSPTHLIKTRGQQVTLRCSSQSGHNTVSWYQQALGQGPQFIFQYYREEENGRGNFPPRFSGLQFPNYSSELNVNALELDDSALYLCASSGTGRTQAFFGQGTRLTVV.

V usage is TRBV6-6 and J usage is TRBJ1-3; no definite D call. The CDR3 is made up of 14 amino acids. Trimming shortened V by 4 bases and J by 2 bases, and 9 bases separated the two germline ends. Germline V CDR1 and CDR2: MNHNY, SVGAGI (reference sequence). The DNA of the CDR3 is TGTGCCAGCAGTTCCACTACGACTGGAAACACCATATATTTT. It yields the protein CASSSTTTGNTIYF.

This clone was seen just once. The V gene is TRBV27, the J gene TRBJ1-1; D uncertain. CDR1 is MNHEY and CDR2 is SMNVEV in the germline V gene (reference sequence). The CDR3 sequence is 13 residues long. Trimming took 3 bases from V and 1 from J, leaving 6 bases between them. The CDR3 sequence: CASSFSSNTEAFF. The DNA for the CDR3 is TGTGCCAGCAGTTTTTCCTCGAACACTGAAGCTTTCTTT.

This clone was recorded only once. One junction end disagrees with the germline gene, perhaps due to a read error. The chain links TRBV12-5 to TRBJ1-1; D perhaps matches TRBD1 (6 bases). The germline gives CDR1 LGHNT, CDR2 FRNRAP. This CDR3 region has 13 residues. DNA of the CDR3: TGTGCTAGTGGTCCCTTCGGGGACACAGAAGCTTTCTTT. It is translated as CASGPFGDTEAFF.

The CDR3 protein is CASSGTGNFNEKLFF. As DNA, the CDR3 is TGTGCCAGCAGTGGGACAGGGAACTTTAATGAAAAACTGTTTTTT. The chain carries TRBV6-5 and TRBJ1-4; TRBD1 matches at 9 bases. The germline V gene has CDR1 MNHEY and CDR2 SVGAGI. V lost 5 bases, J lost 4 bases, and 5 bases stayed unmatched. The CDR3 contains 15 residues.

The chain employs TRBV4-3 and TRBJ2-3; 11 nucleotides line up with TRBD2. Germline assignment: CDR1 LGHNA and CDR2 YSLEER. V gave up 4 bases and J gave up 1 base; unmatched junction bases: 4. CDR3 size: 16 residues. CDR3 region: CASSRGTSGRTDTQYF. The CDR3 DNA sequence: TGCGCCAGCAGCCGAGGGACTAGCGGACGCACAGATACGCAGTATTTT.

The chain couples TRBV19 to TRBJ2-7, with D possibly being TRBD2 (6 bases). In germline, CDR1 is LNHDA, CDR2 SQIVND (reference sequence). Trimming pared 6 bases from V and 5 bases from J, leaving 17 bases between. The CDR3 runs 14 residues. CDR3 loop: CASRQVGGSDEQYF. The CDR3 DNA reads TGTGCCAGTAGGCAGGTGGGGGGAAGCGACGAGCAGTACTTC.

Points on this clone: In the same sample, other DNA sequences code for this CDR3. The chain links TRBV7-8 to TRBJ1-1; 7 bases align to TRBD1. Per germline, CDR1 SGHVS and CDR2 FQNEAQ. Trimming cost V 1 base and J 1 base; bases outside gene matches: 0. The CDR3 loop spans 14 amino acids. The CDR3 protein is CASSLGQGNTEAFF. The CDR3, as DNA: TGTGCCAGCAGCTTAGGACAGGGGAACACTGAAGCTTTCTTT.

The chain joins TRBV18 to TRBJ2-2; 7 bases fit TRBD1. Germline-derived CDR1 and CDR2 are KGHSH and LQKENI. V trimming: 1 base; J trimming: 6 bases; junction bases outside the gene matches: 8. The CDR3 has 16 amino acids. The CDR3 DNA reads TGTGCCAGCTCACCACTTGACACAGGGGCGGCCGGGGAGCTGTTTTTT. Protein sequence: CASSPLDTGAAGELFF.

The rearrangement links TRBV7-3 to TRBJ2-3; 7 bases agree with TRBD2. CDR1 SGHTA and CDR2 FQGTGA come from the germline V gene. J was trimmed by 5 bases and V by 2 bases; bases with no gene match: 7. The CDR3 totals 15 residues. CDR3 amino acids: CASSLAGVRGDTQYF. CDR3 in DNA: TGTGCCAGCAGCTTAGCGGGGGTTCGGGGAGATACGCAGTATTTT.

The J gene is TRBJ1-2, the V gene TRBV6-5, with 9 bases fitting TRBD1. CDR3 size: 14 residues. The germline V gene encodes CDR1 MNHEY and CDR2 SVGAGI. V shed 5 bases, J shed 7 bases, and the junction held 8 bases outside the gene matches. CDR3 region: CASSPGQGIGGYTF. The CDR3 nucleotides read TGTGCCAGCAGTCCGGGACAGGGAATAGGTGGCTACACCTTC.

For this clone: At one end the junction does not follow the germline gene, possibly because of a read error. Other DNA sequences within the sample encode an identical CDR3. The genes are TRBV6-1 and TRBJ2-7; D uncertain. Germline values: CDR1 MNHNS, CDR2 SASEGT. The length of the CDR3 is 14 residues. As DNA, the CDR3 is TGCGCCAGCAGTGAAGGACCGAGCGACTACGAGCAGTACTTC. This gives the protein CASSEGPSDYEQYF.

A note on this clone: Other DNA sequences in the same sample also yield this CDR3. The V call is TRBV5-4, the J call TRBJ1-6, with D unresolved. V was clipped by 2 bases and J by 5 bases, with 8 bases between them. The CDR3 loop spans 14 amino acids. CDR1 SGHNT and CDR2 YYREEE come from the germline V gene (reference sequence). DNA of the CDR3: TGTGCCAGCAGCTTTGGCGGGAATAATTCACCCCTCCACTTT. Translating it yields CASSFGGNNSPLHF.

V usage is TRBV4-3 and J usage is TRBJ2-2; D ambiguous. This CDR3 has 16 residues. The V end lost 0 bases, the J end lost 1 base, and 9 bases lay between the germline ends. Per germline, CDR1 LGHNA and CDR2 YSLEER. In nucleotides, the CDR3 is TGCGCCAGCAGCCAAGAGGTGGCAGGGAACACCGGGGAGCTGTTTTTT. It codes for CASSQEVAGNTGELFF.